A few counts support the clone carrying this TCR beta chain. As yet, its antigen is unknown. Together with a sample-barcoded 5' primer, a J-beta primer mix was included in a second PCR lasting roughly 6 to 12 cycles. Via MiXCR, TCRdb re-called the 5' RACE reads, giving one row per CDR3 protein. The sample lists around 1,500,000 distinct CDR3 sequences, 28% occurring once. The CDR3 consists of 16 residues. Germline CDR1 and CDR2: KGHDR and SFDVKD. V shed 4 bases and J 6 bases; nucleotides not matched to a gene: 7. There were healthy Caucasian individuals from Russia, aged about 6 to 95, serving as donors. This sample is drawn from a study of blood T cells in healthy people across ages. The study, taken as a whole, reports: A strong correlation was seen between TCR beta diversity and naive T cell percentage. Without sorted subsets, naive and antigen-experienced compartments could not be conclusively compared.

Sequencing used blood. The J gene is TRBJ2-1, the V gene TRBV24-1; 11 nucleotides align to TRBD2. The receptor comes from a woman in her twenties or thirties in good health. The CDR3 DNA sequence: TGTGCCACCAGTGACCATCTAGCGGGGGGCGTCAATGAGCAGTTCTTC. Amino acids: CATSDHLAGGVNEQFF.